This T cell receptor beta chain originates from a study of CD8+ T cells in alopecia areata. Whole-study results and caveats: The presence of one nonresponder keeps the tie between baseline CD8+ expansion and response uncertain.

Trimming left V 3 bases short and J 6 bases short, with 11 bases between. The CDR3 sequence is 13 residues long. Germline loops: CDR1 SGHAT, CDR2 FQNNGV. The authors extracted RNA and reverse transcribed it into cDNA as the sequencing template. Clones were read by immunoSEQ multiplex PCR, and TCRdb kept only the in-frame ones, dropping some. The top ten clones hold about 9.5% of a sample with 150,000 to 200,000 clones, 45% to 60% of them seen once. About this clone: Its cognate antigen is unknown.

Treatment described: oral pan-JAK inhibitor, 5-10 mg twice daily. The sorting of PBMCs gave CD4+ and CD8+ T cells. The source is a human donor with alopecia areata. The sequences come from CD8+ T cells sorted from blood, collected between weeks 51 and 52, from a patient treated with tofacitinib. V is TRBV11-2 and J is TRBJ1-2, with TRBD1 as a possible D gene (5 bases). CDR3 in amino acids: CASSLEGNNGYTF. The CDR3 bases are TGTGCCAGCAGCTTGGAGGGGAACAATGGCTACACCTTC.